These 31 T cell receptor beta chains share one sample of origin, sequenced in a study of OX40 agonist ivuxolimab in advanced cancers. Sequencing was performed with immunoSEQ multiplex PCR; in TCRdb, only in-frame clones are kept and a portion is missing. The data show 65,000 to 95,000 clones, 80% to 90% seen once. Sequencing used CD4+ or CD8+ T cells sorted from blood, obtained in a trial of the OX40 agonist ivuxolimab. The receptors originated from an adult with an advanced solid tumor such as melanoma, head and neck, liver or kidney cancer.

The chain links TRBV27 to TRBJ1-5, with 10 bases that match TRBD1. Germline V gene lookup returns CDR1 MNHEY and CDR2 SMNVEV (reference sequence). The junction had 6 bases not matched to a gene; V was cut back by 5 bases and J by 8 bases. This CDR3 is 14 amino acids long. CDR3 DNA: TGTGCCAGCAGTCGGGACAGGGGTTCGGAGCCCCAGCATTTT. Its translation is CASSRDRGSEPQHF.

The chain uses TRBV14 and TRBJ2-3; D is tentatively TRBD1 or TRBD2 (5 bases each). The germline gives CDR1 SGHDN, CDR2 FVKESK. Between the trimmed V and J ends, which lost 0 bases and 1 base, there was a span of 14 bases. This CDR3 has 17 residues. This CDR3 reads CASSQDWWGSRTDTQYF. CDR3 coding DNA: TGTGCCAGCAGCCAAGATTGGTGGGGGTCTCGCACAGATACGCAGTATTTT.

This rearrangement joins TRBV5-1 to TRBJ1-1; the D is unclear. CDR1 is SGHRS, CDR2 YFSETQ, per germline. This CDR3 is 15 amino acids long. Trimming cost V 6 bases and J 1 base, with 16 bases left between them. CDR3 bases: TGCGCCAGCAAAAATAGGATGACGGCGAACACTGAAGCTTTCTTT. Protein: CASKNRMTANTEAFF. The full variable domain, with the rest looked up from reference TRBV5-1 and TRBJ1-1, is KAGVTQTPRYLIKTRGQQVTLSCSPISGHRSVSWYQQTPGQGLQFLFEYFSETQRNKGNFPGRFSGRQFSNSRSEMNVSTLELGDSALYLCASKNRMTANTEAFFGQGTRLTVV.

The CDR3: CASRLDREQFF. The CDR3 DNA is TGTGCCAGCAGGTTAGACAGGGAGCAGTTCTTC. V gene TRBV4-2 combines with J gene TRBJ2-1; maybe TRBD1 (6 bases). The V gene's germline CDR1 is LGHNA and CDR2 YNFKEQ. The length of the CDR3 is 11 residues. Deletions cut 6 bases from V and 10 bases from J, with 10 bases between.

This chain uses TRBV6-6 with TRBJ1-2; D gene uncertain. The V gene lost 1 base and the J gene lost 4 bases, with 13 bases spanning the gap. CDR1 and CDR2 (germline): MNHNY, SVGAGI (reference sequence). The CDR3 is 15 amino acids. The DNA for the CDR3 is TGTGCCAGCAGTTACTTGTCCAGGAGTTCCTATGGCTACACCTTC. This translates into CASSYLSRSSYGYTF.

The chain joins TRBV5-4 to TRBJ2-5; the match to TRBD1 covers 12 bases. Germline values: CDR1 SGHNT, CDR2 YYREEE (reference sequence). The ends lost 4 bases at V and 5 bases at J; junction bases unmatched: 6. The CDR3 loop spans 15 amino acids. The CDR3 is CASSAGQGARETQYF. CDR3 DNA: TGTGCCAGCAGCGCGGGACAGGGGGCGCGGGAGACCCAGTACTTC.

The chain links TRBV5-1 to TRBJ1-3; 7 bases are a match to TRBD1. The CDR3 has 15 residues. Trimming removed 0 bases from V and 4 bases from J; junction bases left unmatched: 4. CDR1 is SGHRS, CDR2 YFSETQ, per germline. CDR3 nucleotide sequence: TGCGCCAGCAGCTTGGGCCCGGGACAGGGAAACACCATATATTTT. It yields the protein CASSLGPGQGNTIYF. The whole variable domain, remainder taken from reference TRBV5-1 and TRBJ1-3, is KAGVTQTPRYLIKTRGQQVTLSCSPISGHRSVSWYQQTPGQGLQFLFEYFSETQRNKGNFPGRFSGRQFSNSRSEMNVSTLELGDSALYLCASSLGPGQGNTIYFGEGSWLTVV.

This chain joins TRBV14 and TRBJ2-7; 12 bases match TRBD1. Germline V gene sequence: CDR1 SGHDN, CDR2 FVKESK. The CDR3 runs 16 residues. V shed 4 bases and J 6 bases; nucleotides not matched to a gene: 10. DNA of the CDR3: TGTGCCAGCAGCCGCAACTCCGGGACAGGGGGCTCCGAGCAGTACTTC. It translates to CASSRNSGTGGSEQYF.

V usage is TRBV11-2 and J usage is TRBJ2-5; D possibly corresponds to TRBD1 (5 bases). This CDR3 spans 15 amino acids. Trimming removed 6 bases from V and 2 bases from J, with 16 bases in between. CDR1 and CDR2 (germline): SGHAT, FQNNGV. The CDR3 sequence: CASRLQGTRQETQYF. The CDR3 DNA reads TGTGCCAGCAGACTCCAGGGTACAAGGCAAGAGACCCAGTACTTC.

The rearrangement links TRBV2 to TRBJ2-4; 8 bases are a match to TRBD1. CDR3 length equals 16 residues. Germline V gene data show CDR1 as SNHLY and CDR2 as FYNNEI. Germline trimming cut 8 bases from V and 11 bases from J; bases unmatched to any gene: 20. CDR3 bases: TGTGCCAGCTCCAGGGGGCCCTTGGACGCAAAGGGAGTTCAGTACTTC. This encodes CASSRGPLDAKGVQYF.

The chain links TRBV28 to TRBJ2-2, with no clear D. CDR1 is MDHEN, CDR2 SYDVKM, per germline. The CDR3 loop spans 12 amino acids. Trimming pared 5 bases from V and 1 base from J, leaving 2 bases between. The CDR3, as DNA: TGTGCCAGCAGTAAGAACACCGGGGAGCTGTTTTTT. This sequence encodes CASSKNTGELFF.

The sample holds one count of this clone. In nucleotides, the CDR3 is TGTGCCACCGAAGACTTGGACACGAACTACGAGCAGTACTTC. Translating it yields CATEDLDTNYEQYF. The V gene is TRBV2, the J gene TRBJ2-7, with D perhaps matching TRBD1 (5 bases). Germline V gene data show CDR1 as SNHLY and CDR2 as FYNNEI. V gave up 10 bases and J gave up 3 bases, with 19 bases separating them. CDR3 length: 14 amino acids.

The chain joins TRBV15 to TRBJ2-7; 8 bases are a match to TRBD2. V shed 5 bases, J shed 0 bases, and the junction held 9 bases outside the gene matches. CDR3 length equals 16 residues. Per the germline V gene, CDR1 is LNHNV and CDR2 is YYDKDF (reference sequence). The CDR3 region is CATSPVRGLVSYEQYF. The CDR3 nucleotides are TGTGCCACCAGCCCGGTGAGGGGACTAGTCTCCTACGAGCAGTACTTC.

The V gene is TRBV27, the J gene TRBJ2-5; TRBD1 matches at 9 bases. Germline trimming cut 1 base from V and 3 bases from J; bases unmatched to any gene: 3. The CDR3 loop spans 15 amino acids. Germline CDR1 and CDR2: MNHEY and SMNVEV (reference sequence). The CDR3 region has the DNA TGTGCCAGCAGTTTATGGGGACAGGGCAAAGAGACCCAGTACTTC. Its translation: CASSLWGQGKETQYF.

This chain joins TRBV5-1 and TRBJ2-7; 9 nucleotides align to TRBD2. Trimming cost V 0 bases and J 1 base; bases outside gene matches: 2. From germline, CDR1 is SGHRS and CDR2 YFSETQ. The CDR3 contains 15 residues. The CDR3 sequence is CASSLELAGSYEQYF. The CDR3 DNA reads as TGCGCCAGCAGCTTGGAGCTAGCGGGATCCTACGAGCAGTACTTC.

This sequence joins TRBV5-6 and TRBJ2-5, with no clear D. CDR1 and CDR2 from the germline V gene are SGHDT and YYEEEE. This CDR3 has 14 residues. V was clipped by 0 bases and J by 3 bases, with 9 bases between them. CDR3 loop: CASSLVAAKETQYF. The CDR3 DNA reads as TGTGCCAGCAGCTTGGTTGCGGCTAAAGAGACCCAGTACTTC.

The chain has TRBV9 and TRBJ2-5, with D unresolved. CDR3 size: 16 residues. V was clipped by 4 bases and J by 5 bases, with 21 bases between them. Germline V gives CDR1 SGDLS, CDR2 YYNGEE. The CDR3 is CASSPNVGLVGETQYF. Written as DNA, the CDR3 is TGTGCCAGCAGCCCAAACGTGGGCCTCGTGGGGGAGACCCAGTACTTC.

CDR3 loop: CASSLATIAEEAFF. Here the CDR3 DNA reads TGTGCCAGCAGCTTGGCCACGATAGCTGAAGAAGCTTTCTTT. This rearrangement joins TRBV5-4 to TRBJ1-1; D is uncertain. This CDR3 is built from 14 residues. The ends were cut back, 0 bases at V and 8 bases at J, with 14 bases in the middle. CDR1 and CDR2 from the germline V gene are SGHNT and YYREEE (reference sequence). Variable domain in full (rest from reference TRBV5-4 and TRBJ1-1): ETGVTQSPTHLIKTRGQQVTLRCSSQSGHNTVSWYQQALGQGPQFIFQYYREEENGRGNFPPRFSGLQFPNYSSELNVNALELDDSALYLCASSLATIAEEAFFGQGTRLTVV.

This clone occurred once. This rearrangement joins TRBV11-3 to TRBJ2-3; 9 nucleotides line up with TRBD1. The CDR3 has 15 residues. Germline lookup yields CDR1 SGHNT and CDR2 YENEEA. Trimming took 5 bases from V and 2 from J; bases not matched to a gene: 5. CDR3 region: CASSPGQGYTDTQYF. The CDR3 DNA reads as TGTGCCAGCAGCCCGGGACAGGGATACACAGATACGCAGTATTTT.

The chain recombines TRBV30 with TRBJ1-1; D unresolved. CDR3 length: 14 amino acids. Germline lookup yields CDR1 GTSNPN and CDR2 SVGIG (reference sequence). Trimming stripped 2 bases from V and 0 bases from J, with 10 bases between. The CDR3 loop is CAWSRGNMNTEAFF. CDR3 sequence (DNA): TGTGCCTGGAGTAGAGGCAACATGAACACTGAAGCTTTCTTT.

J is TRBJ1-4 and V is TRBV27; D remains unclear. Per the germline V gene, CDR1 is MNHEY and CDR2 is SMNVEV (reference sequence). CDR3 length equals 14 residues. Trimming removed 7 bases from V and 8 bases from J, with 17 bases in between. CDR3 protein: CASNPNGGREKLFF. DNA for the CDR3: TGTGCCAGCAACCCTAACGGAGGGCGAGAAAAACTGTTTTTT.

The chain recombines TRBV19 with TRBJ2-3; D unresolved. Germline CDR1 is LNHDA and CDR2 is SQIVND (reference sequence). The CDR3 runs 14 residues. V was cut by 2 bases and J by 4 bases, with 10 bases left in between. CDR3 sequence: CASSIMASSDTQYF. The CDR3 DNA is TGTGCCAGTAGTATAATGGCTAGTTCAGATACGCAGTATTTT.

The rearrangement uses TRBV5-4 and TRBJ1-4, with D tentatively TRBD1 (6 bases). Germline-derived CDR1 and CDR2 are SGHNT and YYREEE (reference sequence). V was clipped by 7 bases and J by 8 bases, with 18 bases between them. The CDR3 is 14 residues long. The CDR3 reads CASSRGGGKEKLFF. CDR3 coding DNA: TGTGCCAGCTCAAGGGGGGGAGGAAAAGAAAAACTGTTTTTT.

This clone has just one count. V is TRBV5-6 and J is TRBJ2-7, with D perhaps matching TRBD2 (5 bases). Germline CDR1 reads SGHDT; CDR2 reads YYEEEE. The CDR3 has 13 amino acids. V was trimmed by 1 base and J by 3 bases, leaving 8 bases between them. For the CDR3, the DNA is TGTGCCAGCAGCTTGTTCGAGGGCTACGAGCAGTACTTC. This sequence encodes CASSLFEGYEQYF.

This clone has a handful of counts. The chain links TRBV6-5 to TRBJ2-1; D gene uncertain. The germline V gene encodes CDR1 MNHEY and CDR2 SVGAGI. The CDR3 sequence is 13 residues long. Trimming removed 4 bases at V and 5 bases at J, with 9 bases between. The DNA for the CDR3 is TGTGCCAGCAGTTCCCCGCCCAACAATGAGCAGTTCTTC. Encoded protein: CASSSPPNNEQFF.

This clone was observed a single time. This chain uses TRBV5-6 with TRBJ1-5, with a possible D match to TRBD1 (5 bases). V was cut by 4 bases and J by 5 bases, with 19 bases left in between. The CDR3 covers 16 residues. In germline, CDR1 is SGHDT, CDR2 YYEEEE. The CDR3 reads CASSTLTTGLYQPQHF. The CDR3 bases are TGTGCCAGCAGCACACTTACCACAGGACTATATCAGCCCCAGCATTTT.

The rearrangement links TRBV7-9 to TRBJ1-4; D perhaps matches TRBD1 (5 bases). V lost 5 bases to trimming and J lost 2 bases, with 12 bases between them. The germline gives CDR1 SEHNR, CDR2 FQNEAQ (reference sequence). The CDR3 runs to 15 residues. CDR3 protein: CASSRDRETNEKLFF. CDR3 DNA: TGTGCCAGCAGCCGGGACCGGGAGACTAATGAAAAACTGTTTTTT.

The rearrangement joins TRBV28 to TRBJ1-2; D gene unclear. The germline V gene has CDR1 MDHEN and CDR2 SYDVKM. This CDR3 region has 11 residues. The V end was cut by 7 bases, the J end by 1 base, with 4 bases between. CDR3 in amino acids: CASTGNYGYTF. CDR3 in DNA: TGTGCCAGCACGGGTAACTATGGCTACACCTTC.

The chain joins TRBV11-2 to TRBJ2-2; TRBD2 aligns across 12 bases. Germline trimming cut 6 bases from V and 5 bases from J; bases unmatched to any gene: 7. Germline V CDR1 and CDR2: SGHAT, FQNNGV. The CDR3 contains 16 residues. In DNA, the CDR3 is TGTGCCAGCAGTGTGACTAGCGGGAGCTTGACCGGGGAGCTGTTTTTT. This codes for CASSVTSGSLTGELFF.

The chain is built from TRBV2 and TRBJ2-3, with 7 bases fitting TRBD2. From germline, CDR1 is SNHLY and CDR2 FYNNEI. CDR3 size: 14 residues. J lost 3 bases, V lost 10 bases, and 10 bases had no gene match. The DNA of the CDR3 is TGTGCCACCGAGGGGAGGGCCAGGACAGATACGCAGTATTTT. Residues: CATEGRARTDTQYF.

J is TRBJ2-4 and V is TRBV4-3; perhaps D is TRBD1 or TRBD2 (7 bases each). Trimming shortened V by 0 bases and J by 3 bases, and 18 bases separated the two germline ends. The CDR3 consists of 18 residues. Germline V gene data show CDR1 as LGHNA and CDR2 as YSLEER. In nucleotides, the CDR3 is TGCGCCAGCAGCCAAGATGTCCCCCAGGGGGGGAGCAAAAACATTCAGTACTTC. This codes for CASSQDVPQGGSKNIQYF.